This TCR beta chain was captured in a study of vaccination and CD4 T cells after COVID-19. The Oncomine TCR Beta short-read assay was applied to DNA of cultured CD4+ T cells. In TCRdb, the PCR reads were re-called with MiXCR into one record per CDR3 protein. This table has 15,000 to 20,000 distinct CDR3 sequences, 40% to 50% appearing once. Stated treatment: roughly 10-day PBMC culture with coronavirus spike peptide pools or control peptides (ViraFEST assay). The CDR3 is made up of 13 amino acids. Germline-derived CDR1 and CDR2 are KGHSH and LQKENI. Trimming took 2 bases from V and 5 from J, leaving 9 bases between them. Worth noting for this clonotype: The antigen is undetermined.

The sample comprised CD4+ T cells from blood, cultured in vitro. The chain has TRBV18 and TRBJ2-5, with D maybe TRBD1 (5 bases). The clonotype comes from a human donor who had recovered from COVID-19. The CDR3: CASSPGAGETQYF. The CDR3 coding sequence is TGTGCCAGCTCACCAGGGGCAGGGGAGACCCAGTACTTC.